The 17 T cell receptor beta chains below all came from one sample that was sequenced in a study of Graves' ophthalmopathy and Graves' hyperthyroidism. RNA transcripts yielded amplified TCR beta CDR3 regions. RT-PCR was first run with HTBI primers, then multiplex PCR in a second round. TCRdb called the multiplex PCR reads again in MiXCR, with one record for every CDR3 protein. The table records about 340,000 distinct CDR3 sequences, under 20% of them present only once. Sequencing was performed on peripheral blood. These receptors were obtained from an adult man with Graves' ophthalmopathy.

This chain links TRBV12-3 or TRBV12-4 with TRBJ1-1; D not certain. This CDR3 contains 10 residues. V was cut by 2 bases and J by 10 bases, with 5 bases left in between. The DNA of the CDR3 is TGTGCCAGCAGTTTAAGGCGAGCTTTCTTT. Translated, it gives CASSLRRAFF.

This clonotype showed up many times. The chain recombines TRBV12-5 with TRBJ2-3; D may be TRBD2 (6 bases). In germline, CDR1 is LGHNT, CDR2 FRNRAP. This CDR3 contains 16 residues. Trimming left V 6 bases short and J 2 bases short, with 18 bases between. The CDR3 loop is CASGPGLGGVTDTQYF. CDR3 coding DNA: TGTGCTAGTGGACCCGGTTTGGGCGGGGTCACAGATACGCAGTATTTT.

This clonotype was observed at least ten times. The gene calls are TRBV6-1 and TRBJ2-7; a weak D match, TRBD2 (5 bases). The CDR3 runs 13 residues. Between the trimmed V and J ends, which lost 5 bases and 2 bases, there was a span of 10 bases. CDR1 is MNHNS and CDR2 is SASEGT in the germline V gene. CDR3 in DNA: TGTGCCAGCAGTAAGTCCGGGACCTACGAGCAGTACTTC. This codes for CASSKSGTYEQYF.

Many counts were recorded for this clonotype. The genes are TRBV6-2 or TRBV6-3 and TRBJ1-1, with TRBD1 matching 11 bases. This CDR3 contains 16 residues. Losses at the gene ends were 4 bases for V and 1 base for J; bases not matched to a gene: 5. CDR1 MNHEY and CDR2 SVGEGT come from the germline V gene. The CDR3 here is CASSSPGQGGNTEAFF. CDR3 DNA: TGTGCCAGCAGTTCGCCGGGACAGGGGGGGAACACTGAAGCTTTCTTT.

This clonotype appeared many times. The V and J genes are TRBV20-1 and TRBJ2-2, with D uncertain. CDR1 DFQATT and CDR2 SNEGSKA come from the germline V gene (reference sequence). The CDR3 extends over 12 amino acids. V lost 6 bases, J lost 4 bases, and 9 bases lay in between. The CDR3 loop reads CSAPLATGELFF. The CDR3 DNA is TGCAGTGCCCCACTGGCCACCGGGGAGCTGTTTTTT.

This clonotype was counted at least ten times. The chain has TRBV20-1 and TRBJ2-5, with TRBD2 matching over 12 bases. J lost 6 bases, V lost 5 bases, and 7 bases had no gene match. The CDR3 extends over 14 amino acids. The germline CDR1 and CDR2 sequences are DFQATT and SNEGSKA (reference sequence). This CDR3 reads CSAGLTSGGQTQYF. CDR3 DNA sequence: TGCAGTGCTGGCCTGACTAGCGGGGGACAGACCCAGTACTTC.

The chain links TRBV5-1 to TRBJ2-2; D gene ambiguous. V lost 4 bases and J lost 2, with 9 bases in between. The V gene's germline CDR1 is SGHRS and CDR2 YFSETQ. This CDR3 spans 14 amino acids. CDR3 amino acids: CASSTQINTGELFF. DNA of the CDR3: TGCGCCAGCAGCACACAGATTAACACCGGGGAGCTGTTTTTT.

At least ten counts were recorded for this clonotype. V and J are TRBV28 and TRBJ1-2; 9 nucleotides match TRBD1. The trim removed 4 bases at V and 3 bases at J, leaving 6 bases unmatched. Germline CDR1 MDHEN, CDR2 SYDVKM. The length of the CDR3 is 15 residues. The CDR3 nucleotides read TGTGCCAGCAGTTCCTATACAGGGGGCGACTATGGCTACACCTTC. Translating gives CASSSYTGGDYGYTF.

The chain joins TRBV11-2 to TRBJ1-1; no clear D gene. V lost 4 bases and J 2 bases, leaving 8 bases between the germline ends. Germline CDR1 and CDR2: SGHAT and FQNNGV. The CDR3 loop spans 13 amino acids. CDR3 sequence: CASSSWSNTEAFF. The CDR3 DNA sequence: TGTGCCAGCAGCTCTTGGAGCAACACTGAAGCTTTCTTT.

This clonotype showed up many times. This chain links TRBV28 with TRBJ1-1; D not resolved. Trimming took 3 bases from V and 6 from J, leaving 8 bases between them. The CDR3 extends over 12 amino acids. Germline CDR1 and CDR2: MDHEN and SYDVKM. The CDR3 nucleotides are TGTGCCAGCAGTTTGGCGGACCCTGAAGCTTTCTTT. This encodes CASSLADPEAFF.

This clonotype was detected ten times or more. The chain joins TRBV6-1 to TRBJ2-4; 8 positions match TRBD1. The length of the CDR3 is 15 residues. The V gene's germline CDR1 is MNHNS and CDR2 SASEGT. Losses at the gene ends were 4 bases for V and 1 base for J; bases not matched to a gene: 3. Written as DNA, the CDR3 is TGTGCCAGCAGTGCGACAGGGGCGGCCAAAAACATTCAGTACTTC. It encodes CASSATGAAKNIQYF.

The chain joins TRBV6-1 to TRBJ1-5, with 8 bases matching TRBD1. CDR3 size: 15 residues. V was clipped by 5 bases and J by 3 bases; unmatched bases: 6. The V gene's germline CDR1 is MNHNS and CDR2 SASEGT. The CDR3 DNA reads as TGTGCCAGCAGTAAACAGGGGGGTAACAATCAGCCCCAGCATTTT. Encoded protein: CASSKQGGNNQPQHF.

This clonotype was detected many times. The chain couples TRBV5-1 to TRBJ1-6; TRBD1 matches at 12 bases. Germline values: CDR1 SGHRS, CDR2 YFSETQ. After removal of 2 bases from V and 10 bases from J, the junction contained 7 bases not matched to a gene. The CDR3 covers 16 residues. In DNA form, the CDR3 reads TGCGCCAGCAGCTTACCGGGACAGGGGGCCGGGTCACCCCTCCACTTT. Its protein is CASSLPGQGAGSPLHF.

This clonotype has ten or more counts. The J gene is TRBJ2-7, the V gene TRBV12-3 or TRBV12-4, with 8 bases lining up with TRBD1. The CDR3 consists of 13 residues. The J segment lost 8 bases and the V segment lost 6 bases, leaving 9 bases of the junction unmatched. In DNA form, the CDR3 reads TGTGCCAGCAGCGGGACAGGTGGCAACAAGCAGTACTTC. This gives the protein CASSGTGGNKQYF.

This clonotype was counted many times. This chain connects TRBV20-1 to TRBJ1-5, with D maybe TRBD1 (5 bases). CDR1 DFQATT and CDR2 SNEGSKA come from the germline V gene (reference sequence). Trimming pared 2 bases from V and 7 bases from J, leaving 18 bases between. This CDR3 is 15 amino acids long. The CDR3 region has the DNA TGCAGTGCTAGATGGGACTCCCGGACCCACCAGCCCCAGCATTTT. This encodes CSARWDSRTHQPQHF.

This clonotype was recorded at least ten times. V and J are TRBV20-1 and TRBJ1-6, with TRBD1 identical over 7 bases. V lost 7 bases, J lost 4 bases, and 7 bases stayed unmatched. The CDR3 contains 14 residues. Germline V gene sequence: CDR1 DFQATT, CDR2 SNEGSKA (reference sequence). DNA of the CDR3: TGCAGTGGGTGGGCGGGACAGTATAATTCACCCCTCCACTTT. Encoded protein: CSGWAGQYNSPLHF.

This clonotype was recorded at least ten times. This sequence joins TRBV7-2 and TRBJ2-7, with 12 nucleotides matching TRBD2. In germline, CDR1 is SGHTA, CDR2 FQGNSA. The CDR3 is 15 amino acids. V dropped 2 bases and J dropped 5; count of bases not matched to a gene: 4. CDR3 sequence reads: CASSLTSSGGDEQYF. In DNA, the CDR3 is TGTGCCAGCAGCTTAACCTCTAGCGGGGGGGACGAGCAGTACTTC.